Shown below are 2 T cell receptor beta chains from a single sample sequenced in a study of T cells in Graves' hyperthyroidism and ophthalmopathy. TCR beta CDR3 regions were amplified from RNA. The study used the HTBI primer set for a first-round RT-PCR of the TCR CDR3. TCRdb itself ran the multiplex PCR reads through MiXCR, one entry per CDR3 protein. Of about 690,000 distinct CDR3 sequences listed, 17% are singletons. Sequencing was carried out using blood. The origin of the receptors is a man aged 45-65 years with Graves' hyperthyroidism.

This clonotype has just a few counts. This chain connects TRBV28 to TRBJ1-2; perhaps TRBD1 as D (6 bases). Trimming removed 11 bases from V and 3 bases from J, with 16 bases in between. The CDR3 contains 13 residues. Germline V CDR1 and CDR2: MDHEN, SYDVKM. The CDR3: CAGAAGADYGYTF. CDR3 bases: TGTGCCGGGGCGGCAGGGGCCGACTATGGCTACACCTTC.

As regards this clonotype: One end of the junction does not line up with germline, which may come from a read error. The V and J genes are TRBV7-7 and TRBJ1-3; TRBD1 is a possible D gene (5 bases). CDR1 and CDR2 from the germline V gene are SSHAT and FNYEAQ (reference sequence). The CDR3 has 16 residues. CDR3 bases: TGTGCTAGCAGCCCCCTGAGCGGGGCCTCTGGAAACACCATATATTTT. The encoded protein is CASSPLSGASGNTIYF. The whole variable domain, remainder taken from reference TRBV7-7 and TRBJ1-3, is GAGVSQSPRYKVTKRGQDVTLRCDPISSHATLYWYQQALGQGPEFLTYFNYEAQPDKSGLPSDRFSAERPEGSISTLTIQRTEQRDSAMYRCASSPLSGASGNTIYFGEGSWLTVV.